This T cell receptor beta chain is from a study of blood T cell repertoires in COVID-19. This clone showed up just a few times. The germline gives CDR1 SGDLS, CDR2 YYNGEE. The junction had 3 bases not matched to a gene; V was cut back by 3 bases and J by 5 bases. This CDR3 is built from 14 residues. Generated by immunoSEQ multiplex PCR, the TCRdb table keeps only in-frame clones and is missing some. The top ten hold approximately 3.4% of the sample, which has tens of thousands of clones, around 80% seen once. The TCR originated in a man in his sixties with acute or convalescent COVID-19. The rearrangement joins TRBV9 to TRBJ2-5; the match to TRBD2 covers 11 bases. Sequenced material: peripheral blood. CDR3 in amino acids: CASSAGTSGETQYF. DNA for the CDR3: TGTGCCAGCAGCGCCGGGACTAGCGGCGAGACCCAGTACTTC.